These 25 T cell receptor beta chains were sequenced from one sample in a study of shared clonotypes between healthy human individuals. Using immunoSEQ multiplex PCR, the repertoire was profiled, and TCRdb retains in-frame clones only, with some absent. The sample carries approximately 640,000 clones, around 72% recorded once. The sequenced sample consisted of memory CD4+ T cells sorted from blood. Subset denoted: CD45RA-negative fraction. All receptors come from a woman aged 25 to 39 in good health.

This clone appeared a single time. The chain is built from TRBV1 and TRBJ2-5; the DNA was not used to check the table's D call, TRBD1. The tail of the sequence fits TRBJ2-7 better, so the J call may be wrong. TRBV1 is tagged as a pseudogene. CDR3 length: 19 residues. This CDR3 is CTSSQDHPAPGTPTYEQYF. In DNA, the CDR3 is TGCACCAGCAGCCAAGACCACCCCGCCCCCGGGACACCCACCTACGAGCAGTACTTC.

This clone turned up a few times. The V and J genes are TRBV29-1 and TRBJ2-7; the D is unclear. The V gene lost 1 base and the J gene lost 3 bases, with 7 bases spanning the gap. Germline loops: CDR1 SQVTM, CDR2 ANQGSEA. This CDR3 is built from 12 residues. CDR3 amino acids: CSVEGGNYEQYF. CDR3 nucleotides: TGCAGCGTTGAAGGGGGAAACTACGAGCAGTACTTC.

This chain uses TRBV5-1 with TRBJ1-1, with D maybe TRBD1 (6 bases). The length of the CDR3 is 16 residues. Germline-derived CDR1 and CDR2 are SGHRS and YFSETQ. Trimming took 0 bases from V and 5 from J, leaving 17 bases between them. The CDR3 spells CASSLAVTGAGTEAFF. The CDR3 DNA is TGCGCCAGCAGCTTGGCCGTGACAGGTGCCGGAACTGAAGCTTTCTTT.

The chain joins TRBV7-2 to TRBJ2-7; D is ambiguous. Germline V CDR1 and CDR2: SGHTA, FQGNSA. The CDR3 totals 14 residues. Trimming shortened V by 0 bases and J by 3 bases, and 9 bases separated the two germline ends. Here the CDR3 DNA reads TGTGCCAGCAGCTTAGCAGGCCAGGTCTACGAGCAGTACTTC. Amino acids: CASSLAGQVYEQYF.

The CDR3 region is CASSQPSGKTYEQYF. The DNA for the CDR3 is TGCGCCAGCAGCCAACCTAGCGGCAAAACCTACGAGCAGTACTTC. This chain uses TRBV4-1 with TRBJ2-7, with TRBD2 identical over 7 bases. Per germline, CDR1 MGHRA and CDR2 YSYEKL. The CDR3 is 15 amino acids. Unmatched junction bases numbered 6, after V lost 2 bases and J lost 2 bases.

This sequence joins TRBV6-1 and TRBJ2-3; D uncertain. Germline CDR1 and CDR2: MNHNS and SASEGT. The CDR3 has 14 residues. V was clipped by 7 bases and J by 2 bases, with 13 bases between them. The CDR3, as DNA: TGTGCCAGCACTCCCGTTAGCCTCACAGATACGCAGTATTTT. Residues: CASTPVSLTDTQYF.

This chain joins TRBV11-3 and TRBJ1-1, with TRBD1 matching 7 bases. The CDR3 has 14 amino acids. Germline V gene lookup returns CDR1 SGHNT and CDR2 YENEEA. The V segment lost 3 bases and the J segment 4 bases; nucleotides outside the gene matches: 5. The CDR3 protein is CASSLTGRSTEAFF. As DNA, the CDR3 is TGTGCCAGCAGCTTGACAGGGAGGAGCACTGAAGCTTTCTTT. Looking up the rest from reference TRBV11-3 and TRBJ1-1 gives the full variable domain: EAGVVQSPRYKIIEKKQPVAFWCNPISGHNTLYWYLQNLGQGPELLIRYENEEAVDDSQLPKDRFSAERLKGVDSTLKIQPAELGDSAVYLCASSLTGRSTEAFFGQGTRLTVV.

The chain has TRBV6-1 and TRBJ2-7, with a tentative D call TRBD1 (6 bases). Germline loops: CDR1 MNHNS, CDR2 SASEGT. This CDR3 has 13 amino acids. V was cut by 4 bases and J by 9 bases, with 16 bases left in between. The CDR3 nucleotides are TGTGCCAGCAGTGTTCCCGGGACAAAAGTGCAGTACTTC. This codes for CASSVPGTKVQYF.

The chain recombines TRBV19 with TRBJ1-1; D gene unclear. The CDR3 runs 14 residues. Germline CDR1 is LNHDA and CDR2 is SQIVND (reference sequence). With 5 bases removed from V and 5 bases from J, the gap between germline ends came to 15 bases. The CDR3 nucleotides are TGTGCCAGTAGTTACCCAGGTTGGAGAACTGAAGCTTTCTTT. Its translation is CASSYPGWRTEAFF.

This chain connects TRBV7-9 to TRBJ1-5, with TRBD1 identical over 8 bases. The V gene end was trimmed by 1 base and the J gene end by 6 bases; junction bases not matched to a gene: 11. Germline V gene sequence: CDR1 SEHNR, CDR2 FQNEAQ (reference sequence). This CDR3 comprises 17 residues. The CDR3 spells CASSLVSRQGAGQPQHF. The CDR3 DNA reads TGTGCCAGCAGCTTAGTGAGCCGGCAGGGGGCGGGTCAGCCCCAGCATTTT.

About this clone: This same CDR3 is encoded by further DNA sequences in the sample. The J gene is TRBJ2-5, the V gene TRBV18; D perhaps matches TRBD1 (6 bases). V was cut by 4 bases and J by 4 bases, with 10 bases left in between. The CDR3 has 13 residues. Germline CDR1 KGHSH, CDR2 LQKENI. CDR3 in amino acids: CASSLGQRETQYF. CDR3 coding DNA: TGTGCCAGCTCACTAGGACAGAGAGAGACCCAGTACTTC.

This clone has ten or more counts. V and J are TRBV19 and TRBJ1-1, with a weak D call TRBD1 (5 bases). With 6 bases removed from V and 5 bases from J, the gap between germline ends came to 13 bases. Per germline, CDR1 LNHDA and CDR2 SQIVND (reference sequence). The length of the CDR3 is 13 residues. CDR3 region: CASREARATEAFF. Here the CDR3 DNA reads TGTGCCAGTAGGGAGGCCAGGGCGACTGAAGCTTTCTTT. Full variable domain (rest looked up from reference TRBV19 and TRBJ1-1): DGGITQSPKYLFRKEGQNVTLSCEQNLNHDAMYWYRQDPGQGLRLIYYSQIVNDFQKGDIAEGYSVSREKKESFPLTVTSAQKNPTAFYLCASREARATEAFFGQGTRLTVV.

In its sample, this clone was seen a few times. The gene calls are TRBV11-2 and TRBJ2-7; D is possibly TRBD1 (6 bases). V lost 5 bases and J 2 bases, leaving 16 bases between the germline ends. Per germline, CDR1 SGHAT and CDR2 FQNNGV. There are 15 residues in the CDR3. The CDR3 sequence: CASSPSPGQTYEQYF. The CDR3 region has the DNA TGTGCCAGCAGCCCCTCTCCTGGACAGACCTACGAGCAGTACTTC.

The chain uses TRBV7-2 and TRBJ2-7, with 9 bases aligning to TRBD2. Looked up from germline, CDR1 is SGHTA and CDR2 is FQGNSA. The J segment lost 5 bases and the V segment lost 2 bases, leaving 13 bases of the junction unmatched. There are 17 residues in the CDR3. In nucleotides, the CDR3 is TGTGCCAGCAGCTTACTCATCGGAATAGCGGGAGTTGACGAGCAGTACTTC. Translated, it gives CASSLLIGIAGVDEQYF.

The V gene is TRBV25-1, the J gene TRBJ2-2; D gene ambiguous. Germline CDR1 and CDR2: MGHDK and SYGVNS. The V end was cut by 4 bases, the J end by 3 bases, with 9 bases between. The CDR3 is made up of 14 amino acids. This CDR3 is CASSGVIDTGELFF. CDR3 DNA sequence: TGTGCCAGCAGTGGGGTTATCGACACCGGGGAGCTGTTTTTT.

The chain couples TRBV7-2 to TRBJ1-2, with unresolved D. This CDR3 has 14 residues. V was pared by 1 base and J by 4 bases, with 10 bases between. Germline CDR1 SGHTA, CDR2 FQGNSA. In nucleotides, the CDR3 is TGTGCCAGCAGCTTAGAATGGGGTCCCTATGGCTACACCTTC. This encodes CASSLEWGPYGYTF.

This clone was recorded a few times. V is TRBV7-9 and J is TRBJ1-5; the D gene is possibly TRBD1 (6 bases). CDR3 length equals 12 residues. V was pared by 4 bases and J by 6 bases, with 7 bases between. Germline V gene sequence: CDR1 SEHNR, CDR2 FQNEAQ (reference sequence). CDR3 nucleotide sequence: TGTGCCAGCAGCTCAGGGGTTCAGCCCCAGCATTTT. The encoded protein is CASSSGVQPQHF. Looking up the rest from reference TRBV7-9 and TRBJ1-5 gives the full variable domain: DTGVSQNPRHKITKRGQNVTFRCDPISEHNRLYWYRQTLGQGPEFLTYFQNEAQLEKSRLLSDRFSAERPKGSFSTLEIQRTEQGDSAMYLCASSSGVQPQHFGDGTRLSIL.

For the CDR3, the DNA is TGTGCCAGCAGACCCGGACAGGGCTCAAACTATGGCTACACCTTC. It codes for CASRPGQGSNYGYTF. The J gene is TRBJ1-2, the V gene TRBV6-5; 8 bases fit TRBD1. V lost 6 bases to trimming and J lost 2 bases; unmatched junction nucleotides: 8. Per the germline V gene, CDR1 is MNHEY and CDR2 is SVGAGI. The CDR3 length is 15 residues.

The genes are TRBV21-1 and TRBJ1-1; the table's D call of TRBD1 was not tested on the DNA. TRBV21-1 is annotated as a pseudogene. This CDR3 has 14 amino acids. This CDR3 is CASSKVTANTEAFF. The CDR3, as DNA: TGTGCCAGCAGCAAGGTAACAGCGAACACTGAAGCTTTCTTT.

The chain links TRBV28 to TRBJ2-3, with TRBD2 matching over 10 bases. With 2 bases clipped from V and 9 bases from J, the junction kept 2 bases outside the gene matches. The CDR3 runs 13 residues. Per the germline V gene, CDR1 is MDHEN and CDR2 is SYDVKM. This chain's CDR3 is CASSLRAGGTQYF. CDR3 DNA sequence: TGTGCCAGCAGTTTACGAGCGGGAGGGACGCAGTATTTT.

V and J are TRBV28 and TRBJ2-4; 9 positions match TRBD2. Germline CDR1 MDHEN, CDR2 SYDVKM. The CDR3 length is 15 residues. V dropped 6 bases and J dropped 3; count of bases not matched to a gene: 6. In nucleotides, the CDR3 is TGTGCCAGCAGCAGTAGCGGGGGTGACAAAAACATTCAGTACTTC. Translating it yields CASSSSGGDKNIQYF.

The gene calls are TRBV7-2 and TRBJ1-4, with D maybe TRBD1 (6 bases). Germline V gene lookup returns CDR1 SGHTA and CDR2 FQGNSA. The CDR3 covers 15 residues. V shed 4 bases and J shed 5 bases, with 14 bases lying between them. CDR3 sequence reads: CASSSRTAKNEKLFF. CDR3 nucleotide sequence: TGTGCCAGCAGCTCACGGACAGCTAAGAATGAAAAACTGTTTTTT.

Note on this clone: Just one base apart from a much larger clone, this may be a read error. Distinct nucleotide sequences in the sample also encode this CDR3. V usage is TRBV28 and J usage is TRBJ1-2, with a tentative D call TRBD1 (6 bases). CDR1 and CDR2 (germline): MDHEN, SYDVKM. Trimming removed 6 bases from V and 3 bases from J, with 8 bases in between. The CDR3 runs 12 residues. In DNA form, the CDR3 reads TGTGCCAGCAGCCGACAGGACTATGGCTACACCTTC. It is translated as CASSRQDYGYTF.

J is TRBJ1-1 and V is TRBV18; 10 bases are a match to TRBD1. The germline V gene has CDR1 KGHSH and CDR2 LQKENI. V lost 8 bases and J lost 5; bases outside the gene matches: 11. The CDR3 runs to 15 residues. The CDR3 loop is CASDGDGTGDTEAFF. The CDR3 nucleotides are TGTGCCAGCGACGGGGACGGGACAGGGGATACTGAAGCTTTCTTT.

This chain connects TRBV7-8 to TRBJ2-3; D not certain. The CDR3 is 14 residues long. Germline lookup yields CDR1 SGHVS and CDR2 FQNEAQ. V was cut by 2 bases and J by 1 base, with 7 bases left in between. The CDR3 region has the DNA TGTGCCAGCAGCTTACTAAGTGGCACAGATACGCAGTATTTT. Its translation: CASSLLSGTDTQYF.